This is a list of T cell receptor beta chains from one sample in a study of siplizumab effects on memory and regulatory T cells. TCRdb's table, derived via immunoSEQ multiplex PCR, lists solely in-frame clones and lacks some. The sample includes around 100,000 clones, approximately 90% of them seen just once. What was sequenced was CD4+ T cells sorted from blood. The receptors originated from a human donor in good health. The CDR3 runs from the conserved cysteine through the conserved F or W. A D gene is named only where the DNA matches it firmly. Clone size is not always given. Where it is, it says once, few, many or a class for expanded clones.

CDR3nt: TGTGCCAGTAGTAGGGACAGGGGGCTCGGGGGCTACACCTTC; CDR3aa: CASSRDRGLGGYTF; v_gene: TRBV19; abundance: .; d_gene: TRBD1; j_gene: TRBJ1-2
CDR3nt: TGTGCCAGCTCACGGTACAGCAATCAGCCCCAGCATTTT; CDR3aa: CASSRYSNQPQHF; v_gene: TRBV18; abundance: .; d_gene: .; j_gene: TRBJ1-5
CDR3nt: TGTGCCAGCAGTTTATGGGGTGGGTCTCTCTTC; CDR3aa: CASSLWGGSLF; v_gene: TRBV28; abundance: .; d_gene: .; j_gene: TRBJ2-7
CDR3nt: TGCGCCAGCAGCTTGGATGGACAGGTGAACACCGGGGAGCTGTTTTTT; CDR3aa: CASSLDGQVNTGELFF; v_gene: TRBV5-1; abundance: .; d_gene: TRBD1; j_gene: TRBJ2-2
CDR3nt: TGCGCCAGCAGCTTTTCGGGGACAGCCGACACGAATGAGCAGTTCTTC; CDR3aa: CASSFSGTADTNEQFF; v_gene: TRBV5-1; abundance: .; d_gene: TRBD1; j_gene: TRBJ2-1
CDR3nt: TGTGCCAGCCGACTAGCGGGGGCGGATACGCAGTATTTT; CDR3aa: CASRLAGADTQYF; v_gene: TRBV5-4; abundance: .; d_gene: TRBD2; j_gene: TRBJ2-3
CDR3nt: TGTGCCAGCAGCACTACCTTTAGCGGGAGCACAGATACGCAGTATTTT; CDR3aa: CASSTTFSGSTDTQYF; v_gene: TRBV7-9; abundance: .; d_gene: TRBD2; j_gene: TRBJ2-3
CDR3nt: TGTGCCACTTCAGGGGCCCTAAGCAATCAGCCCCAGCATTTT; CDR3aa: CATSGALSNQPQHF; v_gene: TRBV15; abundance: .; d_gene: .; j_gene: TRBJ1-5
CDR3nt: TGCGCCAGCAGCCAGGACGGTGCTAGACAGGGGAAAGAAAAACTGTTTTTT; CDR3aa: CASSQDGARQGKEKLFF; v_gene: TRBV4-1; abundance: few; d_gene: TRBD1; j_gene: TRBJ1-4
CDR3nt: TGTGCCAGTAGTCTTCGGGACAACCTAGCGGGGAATACGCAGTATTTT; CDR3aa: CASSLRDNLAGNTQYF; v_gene: TRBV19; abundance: .; d_gene: TRBD2; j_gene: TRBJ2-3
CDR3nt: TGCAGCGCTGAGACAGCTAACTATGGCTACACCTTC; CDR3aa: CSAETANYGYTF; v_gene: TRBV29-1; abundance: .; d_gene: .; j_gene: TRBJ1-2
CDR3nt: TGTGCCACCATGTACTCCGGGACAGGGGGACCCTACGAGCAGTACTTC; CDR3aa: CATMYSGTGGPYEQYF; v_gene: TRBV28; abundance: .; d_gene: TRBD1; j_gene: TRBJ2-7
CDR3nt: TGTGCCAGCAGCTTTAGCGTACAAGAGACCCAGTACTTC; CDR3aa: CASSFSVQETQYF; v_gene: TRBV7-2; abundance: .; d_gene: .; j_gene: TRBJ2-5
CDR3nt: TGTGCCAGTAGTGGAGGGCTAGCGGGAGGCATATTCTTTAAGGGCTCCTCCAATGAGCAGTTCTTC; CDR3aa: CASSGGLAGGIFFKGSSNEQFF; v_gene: TRBV19; abundance: .; d_gene: TRBD2; j_gene: TRBJ2-1
CDR3nt: TGCGCCAGCAGTTTTGACCTAATCTCCTACAATGAGCAGTTCTTC; CDR3aa: CASSFDLISYNEQFF; v_gene: TRBV5-1; abundance: few; d_gene: .; j_gene: TRBJ2-1
CDR3nt: TGCGCCAGCAGCCAAACTCCGACCTATATCAGCTATGGCTACACCTTC; CDR3aa: CASSQTPTYISYGYTF; v_gene: TRBV4-1; abundance: .; d_gene: .; j_gene: TRBJ1-2
CDR3nt: TGTGCCAGCTCACGGGGAGTCCCCGGGGAGCTGTTTTTT; CDR3aa: CASSRGVPGELFF; v_gene: TRBV18; abundance: .; d_gene: .; j_gene: TRBJ2-2
CDR3nt: TGTGCCAGCAGCTTCAGCTCGACCTACGAGCAGTACTTC; CDR3aa: CASSFSSTYEQYF; v_gene: TRBV7-2; abundance: .; d_gene: .; j_gene: TRBJ2-7
CDR3nt: TGTGCCTGGAGATTTTGGCCCATGAACACTGAAGCTTTCTTT; CDR3aa: CAWRFWPMNTEAFF; v_gene: TRBV30; abundance: .; d_gene: .; j_gene: TRBJ1-1
CDR3nt: TGTGCCAGCAGCTTAGCGGCCTCTCTTGGCCCGTCGACCTACGAGCAGTACTTC; CDR3aa: CASSLAASLGPSTYEQYF; v_gene: TRBV11-2; abundance: .; d_gene: .; j_gene: TRBJ2-7
CDR3nt: TGTGCCAGCAGCCCGGCCGAATGGAATACGCAGTATTTT; CDR3aa: CASSPAEWNTQYF; v_gene: TRBV7-6; abundance: .; d_gene: .; j_gene: TRBJ2-3
CDR3nt: TGTGCCAGTAGTGGGACTAGCGGGAGGGAAAACTACAATGAGCAGTTCTTC; CDR3aa: CASSGTSGRENYNEQFF; v_gene: TRBV19; abundance: .; d_gene: TRBD2; j_gene: TRBJ2-1
CDR3nt: TGTGCCAGCAGTACCGAACAGGGGTCCGAGCAGTACTTC; CDR3aa: CASSTEQGSEQYF; v_gene: TRBV2; abundance: .; d_gene: TRBD1; j_gene: TRBJ2-7
CDR3nt: TGTGCCTGGAGTAGGCGGAGGAACTACAATGAGCAGTTCTTC; CDR3aa: CAWSRRRNYNEQFF; v_gene: TRBV30; abundance: .; d_gene: .; j_gene: TRBJ2-1
CDR3nt: TGCACCAGCAGCCCAGAATTGGCGGGAGGGCCGATTGGGGCCAACGTCCTGACTTTC; CDR3aa: CTSSPELAGGPIGANVLTF; v_gene: TRBV1; abundance: .; d_gene: .; j_gene: TRBJ2-6
CDR3nt: TGTGCCAGCAGCTACAGGGGGAGGAATATGAAGCCCCAGCATTTT; CDR3aa: CASSYRGRNMKPQHF; v_gene: TRBV5-6; abundance: .; d_gene: TRBD1; j_gene: TRBJ1-5
CDR3nt: TGTGCCAGTAGGGCCAGGGGGCGTTCTGGGGCCAACGTCCTGACTTTC; CDR3aa: CASRARGRSGANVLTF; v_gene: TRBV19; abundance: .; d_gene: TRBD1; j_gene: TRBJ2-6
CDR3nt: TGTGCCAGCAGTTACGGATTAGCGGGACATACAGATACGCAGTATTTT; CDR3aa: CASSYGLAGHTDTQYF; v_gene: TRBV6-6; abundance: .; d_gene: TRBD2; j_gene: TRBJ2-3
CDR3nt: TGTGCCAGCAGCCCCTTCCTGGGGGATACGCAGTATTTT; CDR3aa: CASSPFLGDTQYF; v_gene: TRBV5-4; abundance: .; d_gene: .; j_gene: TRBJ2-3
CDR3nt: TGCGCCAGCAGCTACGGGGCCGGCTCTGGAAACACCATATATTTT; CDR3aa: CASSYGAGSGNTIYF; v_gene: TRBV4-1; abundance: .; d_gene: .; j_gene: TRBJ1-3